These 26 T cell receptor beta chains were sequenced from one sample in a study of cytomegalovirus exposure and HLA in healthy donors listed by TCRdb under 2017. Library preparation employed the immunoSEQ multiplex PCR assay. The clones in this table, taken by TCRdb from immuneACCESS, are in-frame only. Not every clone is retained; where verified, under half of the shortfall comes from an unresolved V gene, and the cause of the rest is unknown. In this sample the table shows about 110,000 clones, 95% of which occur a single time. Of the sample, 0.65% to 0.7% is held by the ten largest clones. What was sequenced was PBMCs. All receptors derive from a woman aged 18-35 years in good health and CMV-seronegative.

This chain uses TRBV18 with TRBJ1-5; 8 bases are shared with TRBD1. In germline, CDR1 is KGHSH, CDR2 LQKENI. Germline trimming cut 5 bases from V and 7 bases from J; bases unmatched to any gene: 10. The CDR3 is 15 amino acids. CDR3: CASSSGTGLGQPQHF. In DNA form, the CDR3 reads TGTGCCAGCTCATCCGGGACAGGACTAGGGCAGCCCCAGCATTTT.

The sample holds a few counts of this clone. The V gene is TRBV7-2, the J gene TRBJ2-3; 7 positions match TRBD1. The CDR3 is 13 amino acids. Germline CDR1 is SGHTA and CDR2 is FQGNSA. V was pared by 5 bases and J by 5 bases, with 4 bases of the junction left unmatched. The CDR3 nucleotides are TGTGCCAGCAGCCTTTACAGGGGAGATACGCAGTATTTT. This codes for CASSLYRGDTQYF. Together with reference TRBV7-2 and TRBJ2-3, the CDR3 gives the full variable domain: GAGVSQSPSNKVTEKGKDVELRCDPISGHTALYWYRQSLGQGLEFLIYFQGNSAPDKSGLPSDRFSAERTGGSVSTLTIQRTQQEDSAVYLCASSLYRGDTQYFGPGTRLTVL.

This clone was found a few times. The CDR3 sequence: CASSSAGRNSPLHF. In nucleotides, the CDR3 is TGCGCCAGCAGCTCCGCAGGGCGAAATTCACCCCTCCACTTT. This chain joins TRBV5-1 and TRBJ1-6; possibly TRBD1 for D (5 bases). Trimming left V 3 bases short and J 7 bases short, with 11 bases between. The CDR3 is 14 amino acids. CDR1 and CDR2 from the germline V gene are SGHRS and YFSETQ.

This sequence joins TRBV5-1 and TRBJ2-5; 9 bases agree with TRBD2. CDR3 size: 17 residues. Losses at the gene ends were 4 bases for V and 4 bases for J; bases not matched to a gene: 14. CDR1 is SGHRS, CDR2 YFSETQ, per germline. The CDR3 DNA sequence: TGCGCCAGCAGCACCCCCAAGGGCGGGGGGGCCCTAGAGACCCAGTACTTC. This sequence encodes CASSTPKGGGALETQYF.

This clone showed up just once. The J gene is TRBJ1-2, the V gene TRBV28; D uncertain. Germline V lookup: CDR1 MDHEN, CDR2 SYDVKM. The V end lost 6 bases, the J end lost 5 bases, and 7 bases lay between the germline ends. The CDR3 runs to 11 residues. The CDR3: CASREGYGYTF. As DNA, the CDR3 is TGTGCCAGCAGGGAGGGTTATGGCTACACCTTC.

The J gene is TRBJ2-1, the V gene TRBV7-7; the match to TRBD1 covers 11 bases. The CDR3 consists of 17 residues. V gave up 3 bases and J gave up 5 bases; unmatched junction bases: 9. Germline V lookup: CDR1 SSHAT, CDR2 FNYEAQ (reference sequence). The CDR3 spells CASSLRLGDRGNNEQFF. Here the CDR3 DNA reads TGTGCCAGCAGCTTGAGGTTGGGGGACAGGGGGAACAATGAGCAGTTCTTC. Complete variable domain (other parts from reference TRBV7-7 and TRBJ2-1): GAGVSQSPRYKVTKRGQDVTLRCDPISSHATLYWYQQALGQGPEFLTYFNYEAQPDKSGLPSDRFSAERPEGSISTLTIQRTEQRDSAMYRCASSLRLGDRGNNEQFFGPGTRLTVL.

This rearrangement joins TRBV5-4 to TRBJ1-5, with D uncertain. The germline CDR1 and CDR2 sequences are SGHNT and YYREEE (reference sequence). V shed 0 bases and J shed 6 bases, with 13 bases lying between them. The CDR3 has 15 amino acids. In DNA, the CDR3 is TGTGCCAGCAGCTTGGGGTCCGGGAGCGGTCAGCCCCAGCATTTT. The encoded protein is CASSLGSGSGQPQHF.

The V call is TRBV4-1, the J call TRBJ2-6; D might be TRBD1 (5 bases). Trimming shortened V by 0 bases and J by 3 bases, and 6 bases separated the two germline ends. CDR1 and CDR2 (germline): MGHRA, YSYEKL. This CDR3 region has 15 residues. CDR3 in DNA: TGCGCCAGCAGCCAAGACAGGGATGGGGCCAACGTCCTGACTTTC. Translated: CASSQDRDGANVLTF.

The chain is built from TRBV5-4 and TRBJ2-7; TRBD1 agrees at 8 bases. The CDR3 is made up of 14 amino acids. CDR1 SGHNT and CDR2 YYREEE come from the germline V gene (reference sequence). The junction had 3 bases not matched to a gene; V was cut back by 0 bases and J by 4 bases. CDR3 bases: TGTGCCAGCAGCTTGGCGCAGGGGGCGTACGAGCAGTACTTC. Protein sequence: CASSLAQGAYEQYF.

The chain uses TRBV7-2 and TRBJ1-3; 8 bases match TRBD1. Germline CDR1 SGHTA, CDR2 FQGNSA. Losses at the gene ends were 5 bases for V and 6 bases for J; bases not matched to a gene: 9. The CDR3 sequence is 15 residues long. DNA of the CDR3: TGTGCCAGCAGCCACGACAGGGGTTCCGTAAACACCATATATTTT. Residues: CASSHDRGSVNTIYF.

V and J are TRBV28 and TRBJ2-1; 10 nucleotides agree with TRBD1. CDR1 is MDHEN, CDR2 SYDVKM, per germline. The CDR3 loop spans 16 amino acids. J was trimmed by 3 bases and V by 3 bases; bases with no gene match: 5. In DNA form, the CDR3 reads TGTGCCAGCAGTTTGGGCGGGACAGGGGTCTACAATGAGCAGTTCTTC. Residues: CASSLGGTGVYNEQFF. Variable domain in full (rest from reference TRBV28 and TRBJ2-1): DVKVTQSSRYLVKRTGEKVFLECVQDMDHENMFWYRQDPGLGLRLIYFSYDVKMKEKGDIPEGYSVSREKKERFSLILESASTNQTSMYLCASSLGGTGVYNEQFFGPGTRLTVL.

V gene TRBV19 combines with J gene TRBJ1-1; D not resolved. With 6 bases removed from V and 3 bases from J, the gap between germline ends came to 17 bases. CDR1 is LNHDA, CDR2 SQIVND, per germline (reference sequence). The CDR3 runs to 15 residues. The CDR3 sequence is CASRGNTAQDTEAFF. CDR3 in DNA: TGTGCCAGTAGGGGCAACACTGCTCAAGACACTGAAGCTTTCTTT.

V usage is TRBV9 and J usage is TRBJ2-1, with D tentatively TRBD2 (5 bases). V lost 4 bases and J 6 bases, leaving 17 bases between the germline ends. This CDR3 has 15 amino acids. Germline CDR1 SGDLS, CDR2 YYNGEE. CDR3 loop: CASSPGMSSRNEQFF. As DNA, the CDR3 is TGTGCCAGCAGCCCGGGGATGAGCTCGCGCAATGAGCAGTTCTTC.

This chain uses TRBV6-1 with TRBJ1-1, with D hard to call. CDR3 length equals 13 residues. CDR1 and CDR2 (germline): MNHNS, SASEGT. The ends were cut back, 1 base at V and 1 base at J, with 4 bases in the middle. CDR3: CASSEDKNTEAFF. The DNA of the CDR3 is TGTGCCAGCAGTGAAGATAAGAACACTGAAGCTTTCTTT.

CDR3 in DNA: TGTGCCAGCAGCCAGGGCACAGGGAGAATTACTGAAGCTTTCTTT. This gives the protein CASSQGTGRITEAFF. V is TRBV4-2 and J is TRBJ1-1; TRBD1 might be the D (6 bases). The CDR3 is 15 amino acids. The ends were cut back, 3 bases at V and 5 bases at J, with 16 bases in the middle. Germline V lookup: CDR1 LGHNA, CDR2 YNFKEQ.

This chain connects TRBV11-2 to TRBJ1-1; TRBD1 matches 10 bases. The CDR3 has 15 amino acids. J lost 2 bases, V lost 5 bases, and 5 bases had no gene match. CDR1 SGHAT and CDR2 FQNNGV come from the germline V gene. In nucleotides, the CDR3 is TGTGCCAGCAGCATTGGGGACAGGGGTAACACTGAAGCTTTCTTT. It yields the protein CASSIGDRGNTEAFF.

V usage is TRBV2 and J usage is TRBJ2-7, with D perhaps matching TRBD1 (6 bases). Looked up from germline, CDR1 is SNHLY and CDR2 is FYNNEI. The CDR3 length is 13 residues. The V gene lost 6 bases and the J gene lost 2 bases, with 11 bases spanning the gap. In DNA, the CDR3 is TGTGCCAGCAGCACCGGGACAACCTACGAGCAGTACTTC. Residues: CASSTGTTYEQYF.

This chain's CDR3 is CASSWTEPYNEQFF. The CDR3 bases are TGTGCCAGCAGTTGGACAGAGCCCTACAATGAGCAGTTCTTC. The rearrangement links TRBV6-6 to TRBJ2-1, with D perhaps TRBD1 (6 bases). Per germline, CDR1 MNHNY and CDR2 SVGAGI (reference sequence). The CDR3 length is 14 residues. Trimming took off 4 bases at V and 2 bases at J, with 9 bases between the two ends.

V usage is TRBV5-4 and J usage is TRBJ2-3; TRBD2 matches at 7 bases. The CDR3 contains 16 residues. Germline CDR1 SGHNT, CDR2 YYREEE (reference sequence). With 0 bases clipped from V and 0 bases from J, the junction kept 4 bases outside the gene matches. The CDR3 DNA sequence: TGTGCCAGCAGCTTGGGGGCAGCGGGGAGCACAGATACGCAGTATTTT. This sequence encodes CASSLGAAGSTDTQYF.

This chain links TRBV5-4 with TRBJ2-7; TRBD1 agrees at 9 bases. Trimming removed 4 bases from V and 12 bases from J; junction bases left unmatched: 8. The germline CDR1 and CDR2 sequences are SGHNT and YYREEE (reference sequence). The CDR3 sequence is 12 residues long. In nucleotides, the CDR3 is TGTGCCAGCAGCCCGGGACAGGGTGGCGTGTACTTC. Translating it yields CASSPGQGGVYF. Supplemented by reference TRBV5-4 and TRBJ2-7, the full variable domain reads ETGVTQSPTHLIKTRGQQVTLRCSSQSGHNTVSWYQQALGQGPQFIFQYYREEENGRGNFPPRFSGLQFPNYSSELNVNALELDDSALYLCASSPGQGGVYFGPGTRLTVT.

Here the CDR3 reads CATRGGLNTEAFF. The CDR3 nucleotides read TGTGCCACCCGGGGGGGGCTGAACACTGAAGCTTTCTTT. The J gene is TRBJ1-1, the V gene TRBV6-1, with D possibly matching TRBD1 (6 bases). Germline V lookup: CDR1 MNHNS, CDR2 SASEGT. The CDR3 runs to 13 residues. Between the trimmed V and J ends, which lost 10 bases and 0 bases, there was a span of 12 bases.

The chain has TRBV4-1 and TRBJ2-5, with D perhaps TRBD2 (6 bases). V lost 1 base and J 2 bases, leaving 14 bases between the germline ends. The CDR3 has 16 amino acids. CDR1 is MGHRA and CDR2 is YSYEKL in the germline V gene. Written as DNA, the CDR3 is TGCGCCAGCAGCCAAGCGGCACCGGCGGGGCAAGAGACCCAGTACTTC. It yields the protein CASSQAAPAGQETQYF.

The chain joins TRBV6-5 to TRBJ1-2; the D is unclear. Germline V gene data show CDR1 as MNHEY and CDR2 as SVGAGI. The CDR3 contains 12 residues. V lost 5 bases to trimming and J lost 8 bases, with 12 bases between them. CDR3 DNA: TGTGCCAGCAGTGTTTCCAACAGCGGCTACACCTTC. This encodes CASSVSNSGYTF.

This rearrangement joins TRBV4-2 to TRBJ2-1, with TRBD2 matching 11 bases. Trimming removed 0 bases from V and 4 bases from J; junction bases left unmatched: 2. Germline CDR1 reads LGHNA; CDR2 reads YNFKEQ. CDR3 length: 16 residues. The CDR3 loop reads CASSQETSGGYNEQFF. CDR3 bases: TGTGCCAGCAGCCAAGAAACTAGCGGGGGTTACAATGAGCAGTTCTTC.

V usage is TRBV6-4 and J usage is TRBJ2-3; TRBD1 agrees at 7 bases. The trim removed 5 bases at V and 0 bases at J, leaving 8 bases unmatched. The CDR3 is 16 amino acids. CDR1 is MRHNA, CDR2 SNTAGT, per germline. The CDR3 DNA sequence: TGTGCCAGCAGTAACACCGGGACAGCTAGCACAGATACGCAGTATTTT. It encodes CASSNTGTASTDTQYF.

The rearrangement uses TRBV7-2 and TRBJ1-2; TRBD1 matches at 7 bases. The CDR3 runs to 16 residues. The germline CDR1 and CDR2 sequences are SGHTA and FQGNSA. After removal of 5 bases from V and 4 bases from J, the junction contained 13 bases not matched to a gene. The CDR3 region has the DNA TGTGCCAGCAGCCGACGGACAGGCGCAACGAGCTATGGCTACACCTTC. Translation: CASSRRTGATSYGYTF.